The source of this T cell receptor beta chain is a study of CD8+ T cells in alopecia areata. Study in general: Treated patients were scored for severity by percent of scalp affected.

Notes on the study in general: Scalp clonality, together with expanded CD8+ clones among the top 100, fell significantly with tofacitinib.

Germline lookup yields CDR1 ENHRY and CDR2 SYGVKD. CDR3 length equals 13 residues. The V gene lost 6 bases and the J gene lost 2 bases, with 7 bases spanning the gap. The treatment: oral pan-JAK inhibitor, 5-10 mg twice daily. In alopecia areata patients, both lesional scalp punch biopsies and peripheral blood were collected. PBMCs, the starting material, were the source of sorted CD4+ and CD8+ T cells. Extraction and reverse transcription of RNA yielded cDNA as the sequencing template. The assay was immunoSEQ multiplex PCR, and TCRdb's table has in-frame clones only and misses some. The repertoire holds 160,000 or so clones, roughly 65% seen once, with 0.91% in the top ten. For this clone: As yet, its antigen is unknown.

This material consisted of CD4+ T cells sorted from blood, taken at week 4, from a patient treated with tofacitinib. The V gene is TRBV10-3, the J gene TRBJ2-2; D ambiguous. The TCR was taken from a human donor with alopecia areata. This chain's CDR3 is CAIRDENTGELFF. CDR3 sequence (DNA): TGTGCCATCAGAGACGAAAACACCGGGGAGCTGTTTTTT.